The 11 T cell receptor beta chains presented below share a single source sample, sequenced in a study of CXCR3-negative and CXCR3-positive naive CD8 T cells. UMI-labeled TRB cDNA libraries were prepared by 5' RACE. From the 5' RACE reads, TCRdb lists one entry per CDR3 protein and no DNA. The sample has 65,000 to 95,000 distinct CDR3 sequences. The sample consisted of naive CXCR3- CD8+ T cells from blood. Described subset: CD45RO-CCR7+CD27+CD95- naive CD8+ T cells lacking CXCR3 (TNR3-). The source of these receptors is a human donor in good health. Some clones in this sample may be carry-over from other donors' samples.

The chain uses TRBV29-1 and TRBJ2-7; TCRdb's D call, TRBD1, is unchecked because there is no DNA. The CDR3 has 15 residues. CDR1 and CDR2 from the germline V gene are SQVTM and ANQGSEA. CDR3 sequence: CSVDSPGQGTYEQYF.

The rearrangement joins TRBV7-2 to TRBJ2-7; lacking DNA, the TRBD1 call made by TCRdb goes unchecked. CDR1 is SGHTA and CDR2 is FQGNSA in the germline V gene. The CDR3 totals 14 residues. CDR3 residues: CASSLEGGPYEQYF.

The V and J genes are TRBV5-8 and TRBJ2-1; TCRdb picks TRBD1, but there is no DNA to check that call. CDR3 size: 16 residues. CDR1 is SGHTS, CDR2 YDEGEE, per germline. The CDR3 here is CASSYQRGESYNEQFF.

The genes are TRBV11-2 and TRBJ2-1. Germline loops: CDR1 SGHAT, CDR2 FQNNGV. CDR3 length equals 11 residues. The CDR3 sequence is CASSLTYEQFF.

The J gene is TRBJ2-1, the V gene TRBV12-3 or TRBV12-4. The CDR3 extends over 12 amino acids. CDR3 amino acids: CAIQPTAGEQFF.

The V gene is TRBV25-1, the J gene TRBJ2-7; as DNA is missing, the TRBD2 call by TCRdb cannot be tested. Per germline, CDR1 MGHDK and CDR2 SYGVNS. CDR3 length: 15 amino acids. The CDR3 is CASSDGTSGAYEQYF.

The V and J genes are TRBV28 and TRBJ2-1; TCRdb lists TRBD2, though no DNA is available to test this call. The CDR3 is made up of 14 amino acids. Germline-derived CDR1 and CDR2 are MDHEN and SYDVKM. The chain's CDR3 is CASSLRAGLNEQFF.

V is TRBV6-5 and J is TRBJ2-7; TCRdb's D call of TRBD2 is untestable without DNA. The germline V gene encodes CDR1 MNHEY and CDR2 SVGAGI. The CDR3 has 16 residues. CDR3: CASRPRLAGESHEQYF.

This rearrangement joins TRBV20-1 to TRBJ2-1; TCRdb calls TRBD2, which cannot be checked without DNA. This CDR3 is built from 14 residues. CDR1 and CDR2 (germline): DFQATT, SNEGSKA (reference sequence). CDR3 in amino acids: CSARGLAGTNEQFF.

The V and J genes are TRBV25-1 and TRBJ1-3. The CDR3 has 12 residues. Germline V gene data show CDR1 as MGHDK and CDR2 as SYGVNS. The CDR3 spells CASSVSGNTIYF.

This chain connects TRBV4-2 to TRBJ2-7. Germline CDR1 LGHNA, CDR2 YNFKEQ. The CDR3 length is 15 residues. The chain's CDR3 is CASSQDMLGGYEQYF.